Below are 32 T cell receptor beta chains sequenced from a single sample in a study of blood T cell repertoires in COVID-19. The protocol was immunoSEQ multiplex PCR, while the TCRdb copy is restricted to in-frame clones and leaves out a portion. This sample has some 53,000 clones, with under 90% found just once. Material: peripheral blood. These receptors all stem from a man in his 70s with acute or convalescent COVID-19.

The chain carries TRBV6-2 or TRBV6-3 and TRBJ1-5; D remains unclear. Germline CDR1 reads MNHEY; CDR2 reads SVGEGT. The CDR3 runs 14 residues. The ends were cut back, 6 bases at V and 6 bases at J, with 15 bases in the middle. The CDR3 protein is CASSPGLVIQPQHF. DNA of the CDR3: TGTGCCAGCAGCCCCGGACTGGTTATTCAGCCCCAGCATTTT.

The J gene is TRBJ2-1, the V gene TRBV19; D call uncertain. The CDR3 spans 15 residues. CDR1 and CDR2 (germline): LNHDA, SQIVND (reference sequence). The V and J ends lost 2 bases and 0 bases respectively, with 8 bases between them. In DNA, the CDR3 is TGTGCCAGTAGTATAACCGTCAGCTCCTACAATGAGCAGTTCTTC. Its protein is CASSITVSSYNEQFF.

The chain employs TRBV19 and TRBJ1-1; TRBD1 agrees at 8 bases. The CDR3 has 16 amino acids. V gave up 9 bases and J gave up 0 bases; unmatched junction bases: 12. Germline lookup yields CDR1 LNHDA and CDR2 SQIVND (reference sequence). The CDR3 reads CASEPQGARMNTEAFF. The CDR3, as DNA: TGTGCCAGCGAACCTCAGGGGGCCCGCATGAACACTGAAGCTTTCTTT.

The chain employs TRBV19 and TRBJ2-7; weak D call: TRBD1 (6 bases). CDR3 size: 15 residues. Germline loops: CDR1 LNHDA, CDR2 SQIVND (reference sequence). V was pared by 5 bases and J by 3 bases, with 17 bases between. CDR3 region: CASSPRQAGGYEQYF. The CDR3 bases are TGTGCCAGTAGTCCGCGACAGGCTGGCGGCTACGAGCAGTACTTC.

CDR3: CASLGQDSNQPQHF. The CDR3 nucleotides are TGTGCCAGCCTTGGACAGGATAGCAATCAGCCCCAGCATTTT. This chain uses TRBV2 with TRBJ1-5; 7 nucleotides align to TRBD1. This CDR3 spans 14 amino acids. Losses at the gene ends were 8 bases for V and 0 bases for J; bases not matched to a gene: 4. Germline V gene sequence: CDR1 SNHLY, CDR2 FYNNEI.

The CDR3 coding sequence is TGTGCCAGCAGTTGGGGCCCGTATGGCTACACCTTC. Its protein product is CASSWGPYGYTF. The gene calls are TRBV12-3 or TRBV12-4 and TRBJ1-2; D is perhaps TRBD1 (5 bases). The V and J ends lost 4 bases and 5 bases respectively, with 8 bases between them. The CDR3 consists of 12 residues.

This chain joins TRBV19 and TRBJ2-1, with D perhaps matching TRBD1 (6 bases). CDR3 length: 16 amino acids. CDR1 and CDR2 from the germline V gene are LNHDA and SQIVND (reference sequence). Trimming cost V 7 bases and J 0 bases, with 16 bases left between them. CDR3 loop: CASIGGFGSSYNEQFF. In nucleotides, the CDR3 is TGTGCCAGTATTGGGGGCTTCGGGTCCTCCTACAATGAGCAGTTCTTC.

The V and J genes are TRBV6-5 and TRBJ1-5; 9 nucleotides match TRBD1. J gave up 4 bases and V 7 bases, and 8 bases lay outside the gene matches. From germline, CDR1 is MNHEY and CDR2 SVGAGI. The CDR3 has 15 residues. The CDR3: CASNSMDRGNQPQHF. As DNA, the CDR3 is TGTGCCAGCAATTCCATGGACAGGGGTAATCAGCCCCAGCATTTT.

V gene TRBV7-2 combines with J gene TRBJ2-3; D is unresolved. CDR1 is SGHTA, CDR2 FQGNSA, per germline. The CDR3 spans 13 residues. V was clipped by 6 bases and J by 9 bases, with 16 bases between them. Here the CDR3 reads CASRQNPTGTQYF. The CDR3 DNA reads as TGTGCCAGCAGGCAAAACCCAACCGGGACGCAGTATTTT. The variable domain in full, with the rest retrieved from reference TRBV7-2 and TRBJ2-3, is GAGVSQSPSNKVTEKGKDVELRCDPISGHTALYWYRQSLGQGLEFLIYFQGNSAPDKSGLPSDRFSAERTGGSVSTLTIQRTQQEDSAVYLCASRQNPTGTQYFGPGTRLTVL.

The chain combines TRBV7-2 with TRBJ1-5; D is perhaps TRBD1 (5 bases). Trimming took off 1 base at V and 4 bases at J, with 11 bases between the two ends. Germline V lookup: CDR1 SGHTA, CDR2 FQGNSA. This CDR3 spans 15 amino acids. The CDR3 bases are TGTGCCAGCAGCTTAGAGCAGGGCTGGAATCAGCCCCAGCATTTT. Its protein is CASSLEQGWNQPQHF.

The genes are TRBV6-5 and TRBJ2-1, with 8 bases aligning to TRBD2. With 6 bases clipped from V and 7 bases from J, the junction kept 8 bases outside the gene matches. Looked up from germline, CDR1 is MNHEY and CDR2 is SVGAGI. The length of the CDR3 is 14 residues. CDR3 region: CASSPRTSGNEQFF. CDR3 DNA: TGTGCCAGCAGCCCGCGTACTAGCGGTAATGAGCAGTTCTTC.

This chain connects TRBV6-4 to TRBJ2-2; the D is unclear. The CDR3 length is 15 residues. Germline V gives CDR1 MRHNA, CDR2 SNTAGT. Trimming shortened V by 0 bases and J by 4 bases, and 9 bases separated the two germline ends. The CDR3 protein is CASSDSGHSTGELFF. Here the CDR3 DNA reads TGTGCCAGCAGTGACTCTGGGCACTCCACCGGGGAGCTGTTTTTT.

The V gene is TRBV7-9, the J gene TRBJ2-1, with 9 bases matching TRBD1. There are 15 residues in the CDR3. Trimming at V came to 5 bases and at J to 10 bases, leaving 12 bases not matched to a gene. Germline V CDR1 and CDR2: SEHNR, FQNEAQ (reference sequence). In nucleotides, the CDR3 is TGTGCCAGCAGCCAGGGAGGACAGGGGTCTGGAGAGCAGTTCTTC. Its protein product is CASSQGGQGSGEQFF.

CDR3 in amino acids: CSVVQGAYGPEQYF. CDR3 DNA: TGCAGCGTTGTTCAAGGGGCGTACGGTCCCGAGCAGTACTTC. V gene TRBV29-1 combines with J gene TRBJ2-7; maybe TRBD1 (5 bases). The CDR3 loop spans 14 amino acids. With 4 bases removed from V and 6 bases from J, the gap between germline ends came to 19 bases. Germline-derived CDR1 and CDR2 are SQVTM and ANQGSEA.

The sample holds one count of this clone. The V and J genes are TRBV5-4 and TRBJ2-3; the match to TRBD1 covers 8 bases. The V gene end was trimmed by 4 bases and the J gene end by 4 bases; junction bases not matched to a gene: 8. Germline V gene sequence: CDR1 SGHNT, CDR2 YYREEE (reference sequence). The CDR3 sequence is 15 residues long. The CDR3 loop is CASSPGGAGADTQYF. CDR3 in DNA: TGTGCCAGCAGCCCAGGGGGCGCGGGTGCAGATACGCAGTATTTT.

The rearrangement joins TRBV6-5 to TRBJ2-1; TRBD2 matches 8 bases. The ends lost 7 bases at V and 0 bases at J; junction bases unmatched: 5. The CDR3 has 15 residues. CDR1 and CDR2 from the germline V gene are MNHEY and SVGAGI. The CDR3 sequence: CASTTSGSSYNEQFF. DNA of the CDR3: TGTGCCAGCACTACTAGCGGCAGCTCCTACAATGAGCAGTTCTTC.

The sample holds a few counts of this clone. The CDR3, as DNA: TGTGCCAGCACGCTGAAGGGGGAGACCCAGTACTTC. Amino acid sequence: CASTLKGETQYF. This chain joins TRBV7-6 and TRBJ2-5; the D gene is possibly TRBD1 (5 bases). V was pared by 7 bases and J by 5 bases, with 11 bases between. Germline CDR1 is SGHVS and CDR2 is FNYEAQ. The CDR3 is made up of 12 amino acids.

The chain joins TRBV5-5 to TRBJ1-4; 10 bases are a match to TRBD1. CDR3 length: 19 residues. V was pared by 6 bases and J by 2 bases, with 16 bases of the junction left unmatched. CDR1 SGHKS and CDR2 YYEKEE come from the germline V gene (reference sequence). The CDR3 region is CASNLPDRGTLATNEKLFF. The CDR3 coding sequence is TGTGCCAGCAACCTCCCGGACAGGGGGACTCTAGCGACTAATGAAAAACTGTTTTTT. The variable domain in full, with the rest retrieved from reference TRBV5-5 and TRBJ1-4, is DAGVTQSPTHLIKTRGQQVTLRCSPISGHKSVSWYQQVLGQGPQFIFQYYEKEERGRGNFPDRFSARQFPNYSSELNVNALLLGDSALYLCASNLPDRGTLATNEKLFFGSGTQLSVL.

The chain links TRBV6-2 or TRBV6-3 to TRBJ1-1; 9 bases agree with TRBD1. CDR1 and CDR2 from the germline V gene are MNHEY and SVGEGT. The CDR3 extends over 15 amino acids. V was pared by 5 bases and J by 4 bases, with 8 bases of the junction left unmatched. DNA of the CDR3: TGTGCCAGCAGTGATCATGACAGGGGGGGCACTGAAGCTTTCTTT. It translates to CASSDHDRGGTEAFF.

The chain combines TRBV4-3 with TRBJ1-2; weak D call: TRBD1 (5 bases). CDR3 length: 15 amino acids. Germline V gene data show CDR1 as LGHNA and CDR2 as YSLEER. Trimming pared 3 bases from V and 3 bases from J, leaving 14 bases between. The CDR3 DNA sequence: TGCGCCAGCAGCCAGTACGGGGAGGGGTACTATGGCTACACCTTC. It codes for CASSQYGEGYYGYTF.

This sequence joins TRBV28 and TRBJ2-5; 8 bases agree with TRBD2. V lost 6 bases, J lost 0 bases, and 3 bases stayed unmatched. The CDR3 is 14 residues long. The germline V gene encodes CDR1 MDHEN and CDR2 SYDVKM. As DNA, the CDR3 is TGTGCCAGCAGCGGCGGGGGGTACCAAGAGACCCAGTACTTC. It translates to CASSGGGYQETQYF.

This clone was found once. The V gene is TRBV3-1 (or the pseudogene TRBV3-2), the J gene TRBJ1-1; D gene unclear. This CDR3 has 14 amino acids. CDR1 LGHDT and CDR2 YNNKEL come from the germline V gene (reference sequence). V dropped 0 bases and J dropped 1 base, with 6 bases sitting between them. The CDR3 sequence is CASSQEWANTEAFF. The DNA for the CDR3 is TGTGCCAGCAGCCAAGAATGGGCGAACACTGAAGCTTTCTTT.

V gene TRBV7-9 combines with J gene TRBJ2-4; no firm D call. CDR1 and CDR2 (germline): SEHNR, FQNEAQ (reference sequence). Trimming cost V 0 bases and J 5 bases, with 8 bases left between them. CDR3 size: 14 residues. CDR3 sequence reads: CASSLAWPENIQYF. The CDR3 bases are TGTGCCAGCAGCTTAGCGTGGCCAGAAAACATTCAGTACTTC.

The chain has TRBV30 and TRBJ2-3; D is ambiguous. Trimming stripped 0 bases from V and 7 bases from J, with 20 bases between. Germline loops: CDR1 GTSNPN, CDR2 SVGIG (reference sequence). The length of the CDR3 is 16 residues. The CDR3 here is CAWSVISHSRRNTQYF. The CDR3 DNA reads as TGTGCCTGGAGTGTAATTTCGCACAGCAGAAGGAATACGCAGTATTTT.

This clone was seen only once. This sequence joins TRBV7-8 and TRBJ1-5; TRBD1 aligns across 8 bases. The CDR3 runs 16 residues. The V segment lost 3 bases and the J segment 0 bases; nucleotides outside the gene matches: 4. The V gene's germline CDR1 is SGHVS and CDR2 FQNEAQ. CDR3 coding DNA: TGTGCCAGCAGCTTTGGGACAGGCCATAGCAATCAGCCCCAGCATTTT. Its protein product is CASSFGTGHSNQPQHF.

Only one count was recorded for this clone. V usage is TRBV12-3 or TRBV12-4 and J usage is TRBJ1-2; D remains unclear. The CDR3 consists of 13 residues. V shed 7 bases and J shed 8 bases, with 17 bases lying between them. The CDR3 nucleotides read TGTGCCAGCACTAGAGAGGTCCTCGGGGGCTACACCTTC. Protein sequence: CASTREVLGGYTF.

The chain uses TRBV25-1 and TRBJ2-2; TRBD1 agrees at 9 bases. V shed 6 bases and J 5 bases; nucleotides not matched to a gene: 13. Looked up from germline, CDR1 is MGHDK and CDR2 is SYGVNS. The CDR3 length is 17 residues. CDR3 coding DNA: TGTGCCAGCAGAGCAGTCGCCGGGACAGGGTTAACCGGGGAGCTGTTTTTT. Protein product: CASRAVAGTGLTGELFF.

In this sample, this clone turned up a few times. This chain joins TRBV28 and TRBJ1-2; D perhaps matches TRBD1 (6 bases). Trimming stripped 5 bases from V and 0 bases from J, with 16 bases between. The length of the CDR3 is 16 residues. Germline V gene lookup returns CDR1 MDHEN and CDR2 SYDVKM. The CDR3 coding sequence is TGTGCCAGCAGTCCTATCCGACGGACAGCTAACTATGGCTACACCTTC. Amino acids: CASSPIRRTANYGYTF.

This chain uses TRBV7-6 with TRBJ2-5, with TRBD2 matching over 11 bases. Trimming cost V 1 base and J 4 bases; bases outside gene matches: 2. This CDR3 region has 15 residues. Germline CDR1 and CDR2: SGHVS and FNYEAQ. The CDR3 region is CASSLVLAGGETQYF. The CDR3 nucleotides are TGTGCCAGCAGCTTAGTTCTAGCGGGGGGAGAGACCCAGTACTTC.

This chain joins TRBV3-1 (or the pseudogene TRBV3-2) and TRBJ1-6, with 8 bases matching TRBD1. CDR1 is LGHDT, CDR2 YNNKEL, per germline (reference sequence). Trimming removed 1 base from V and 6 bases from J; junction bases left unmatched: 2. The CDR3 loop spans 15 amino acids. For the CDR3, the DNA is TGTGCCAGCAGCCAAGGGACAGGGCTTAATTCACCCCTCCACTTT. Encoded protein: CASSQGTGLNSPLHF.

The CDR3 loop is CASSPFTREAFF. Here the CDR3 DNA reads TGTGCCAGCAGCCCCTTTACGAGGGAAGCTTTCTTT. The genes are TRBV7-8 and TRBJ1-1; no definite D call. The CDR3 contains 12 residues. Trimming took 5 bases from V and 8 from J, leaving 12 bases between them. Germline CDR1 reads SGHVS; CDR2 reads FQNEAQ.

The rearrangement joins TRBV27 to TRBJ2-3, with D possibly being TRBD2 (6 bases). V lost 8 bases, J lost 3 bases, and 18 bases lay in between. Germline assignment: CDR1 MNHEY and CDR2 SMNVEV (reference sequence). The CDR3 contains 15 residues. CDR3 amino acids: CASAEGRGRTDTQYF. DNA for the CDR3: TGTGCCAGCGCGGAGGGGCGGGGACGTACAGATACGCAGTATTTT.